This TCR beta chain stems from a study of cytomegalovirus exposure and HLA in healthy donors (dated by TCRdb to 2015 to 2018). For context, the study as a whole: An earlier analysis of approximately 640 of the donors reported approximately 290 Gb of sequence data and 117 million unique TCR beta sequences from roughly 180 million T cells. An earlier analysis of 587 of the donors used high-throughput TCR beta sequencing to judge whether each TCR beta V gene segment behaved as functional or pseudogenic. All discovery cohort repertoires had been generated using a single sequencing platform. Among roughly 370 genotyped donors of the cohort, an average of roughly 240,000 unique TCR beta nucleotide sequences were sequenced per donor, about a sixth of them non-productive. The study was designed to test whether signatures of past pathogen exposure could be identified by cataloging public T cell receptors. The number of donors typed differed by locus, with about 629-630 for A, B, C, DRB1 and DQB1, around 500 for DQA1, 600 to 610 for DPA1, and around 430 for DPB1. The genetic ancestry cluster associated with self-reported Caucasian donors included around four fifths of the 300 to 450 genotyped donors. A later genetic analysis took genome-wide SNP genotypes for about three fifths of the 666 donors and used that subset as a discovery cohort. Several DR-DQ haplotypes were handled as single units for association and clustering because linkage in the cohort was strong. HLA typing included class I and class II loci at four-digit resolution. To study patterns of TCR occurrence, a later analysis re-analyzed previously published TCR beta repertoires from several hundred donors and added high-resolution HLA genotyping. Donor age, sex, ethnicity and CMV serostatus were compiled together with the repertoire data. The study profiled the T cell repertoires of some 610 subjects by immunosequencing and related them to cytomegalovirus serostatus. An early release covering 550 to 700 HLA-typed donors comprised approximately 290 gigabases of sequencing data and roughly 86 million unique TCR sequences. The study combined high-throughput TCR immunosequencing, statistical association of individual TCRs with disease status, and machine learning to predict cytomegalovirus infection status. In addition to the first cohort of 666 subjects, a separate validation cohort of approximately 110 different subjects was used. Rather than drawing on any new phenotypic data, the later analysis identified candidate immune exposures from TCR beta sequences and the way those sequences occurred across donors. The paper's findings and limits, for the study overall: The authors suggested that the approach could potentially be extended to other disease states and immunological phenotypes. Assigning TCR associations to individual alleles was difficult when HLA alleles, especially DR and DQ, strongly co-occurred. Cytomegalovirus status was reported to be diagnosed by the classifier with high specificity and sensitivity in both the original and validation cohorts. A cluster of highly shared sequence variants was judged likely to be a technical artifact of the sequencing pipeline. In a later analysis, over 15,000 TCR beta sequences were associated with specific HLA alleles at a false discovery rate of 0.05. Immune exposure information for the cohort was limited to CMV serostatus. In a later analysis, the rate of TCR association differed among HLA loci, with DRB1 alleles having the most associated TCRs and HLA-C alleles having the fewest. The presence/absence analyses assumed that sequencing depth was roughly uniform across donors, and that assumption may not be true. This cohort had only TCR beta chains sequenced, and the lack of alpha or paired-chain data limited which features could be detected. A further reported finding was that TCR beta sequences accurately predicted the HLA-A and HLA-B alleles for most subjects in the first cohort. An earlier analysis of approximately 540 of the donors showed that most TCR beta V segments appeared in productive rearrangements either about 87% or about 30% of the time, which broadly matched IMGT annotations. Compared with the roughly 710-donor mean, donors in an Asian-associated ancestry cluster had fewer N-insertions in productive TCRs, according to a later genetic analysis. The 87-base-pair reads could not distinguish some IMGT-functional V segments, including TRBV6-2 and TRBV6-3, so those segments were excluded. Because HLA typing was missing for some donors at each locus, association tests included only the typed subset. A total of roughly 160 TCR beta chains were listed by the study as associated with cytomegalovirus. Linkage disequilibrium might explain the correlated functional status among segregating V segments, but an unknown experimental factor could not be excluded. A later analysis reported that several top co-occurrence clusters appeared linked to parvovirus B19, influenza, CMV and Epstein-Barr virus. Across donors, most TCR sequences were observed very rarely, whereas some public TCRs were present in many individuals. Compared with equally common non-associated chains, HLA-associated TCR beta chains in a later analysis were more clonally expanded and had lower generation probabilities. Approximately 16 rarely observed V segments, including chromosome 9 orphons, were excluded from the earlier analysis of about 600 of the donors because counts were too low. In a later analysis, most CMV-associated TCR beta chains were found to appear HLA-restricted, with HLA associations seemingly driven largely by CMV exposure. In vitro tests confirmed that a few of the cytomegalovirus-associated TCR beta chains recognize cytomegalovirus antigens. A later genetic analysis associated a missense DCLRE1C variant with V-gene and J-gene trimming of TCR beta chains, and an independent cohort replicated the association.

The cohort consisted of 666 healthy bone marrow donors. Cohort members were all nominally healthy when sampled, although unrecorded immune exposures were likely present. The donor was CMV seropositive and was included in the group of approximately 310 seropositive cohort members. Every donor gave a peripheral blood sample, and the peripheral blood mononuclear cells from that sample were used for TCR beta sequencing. Genomic DNA was extracted from the blood cell samples with the Qiagen DNeasy Blood Extraction Kit. With regard to this clone: It lacks a known antigen. Per-base qualities were not stored, and no clone one base away is much larger.

CDR1 MNHNY and CDR2 SVGAGI are derived from the germline V gene (reference sequence). V has 2 bases trimmed and J has 0 bases trimmed; junction bases matching no gene number 4. From the cysteine up to the phenylalanine, the CDR3 has a length of 16 residues. This entry keeps only the CDR3 DNA: 48 bases, framed from base 1. Library method: the immunoSEQ multiplex PCR assay. A mixture of 60 forward primers for TCR Vbeta segments and 13 reverse primers for TCR Jbeta segments was used in the multiplex PCR. A multiplex PCR assay on genomic DNA amplified the CDR3 region of rearranged TCR beta genes. The amplified TCR beta libraries were sequenced on the Illumina HiSeq System as 87-base-pair reads. For the original study's pipeline: In a later analysis, 80 million or so unique TCR beta chains were counted across the 500 to 700 repertoires, and about 10 million of these chains were shared by at least two donors. A nearest-neighbor algorithm error-corrected the raw reads and collapsed the reads into unique sequences, merging closely related sequences to remove PCR and sequencing errors. CDR3 sequences were aligned to IMGT reference sequences to assign V, D and J gene segments. For a sequence to be retained, a match of at least six nucleotides to both a V gene segment and a J gene segment was required. Rearrangements were classified as productive when the CDR3 lacked stop codons and remained in frame with V and J, and all other rearrangements were classified as non-productive. CDR3 was defined by IMGT convention, running from the second conserved V-encoded cysteine to the conserved J-encoded phenylalanine. The earlier analysis of roughly 590 of the donors excluded any sequence lacking an unambiguous match to a single V gene segment. An earlier analysis of several hundred of the donors called V segments functional above 56.7% productive rearrangements and segregating when the between-donor standard deviation exceeded 5%. A statistical classification framework was developed to diagnose cytomegalovirus status using the catalog of TCR beta chain sequences. In a later analysis, V and J genes were assigned by comparing TCR nucleotide sequences against IMGT/GENE-DB human TR gene sequences. The TCRdist pipeline was used in a later analysis to assign CDR3 sequences and most-parsimonious VDJ recombination scenarios. In a later analysis, every TCR beta chain was defined by the combination of its CDR3 amino acid sequence and its V-gene family, and reads without a unique V-gene family were dropped. In a later analysis, 500 to 650 highly shared, low-generation-probability nucleotide sequences were removed to address suspected cross-contamination and a sequencing artifact. For each public chain, a later analysis derived a clonal expansion index from normalized ranks of inferred template counts within each repertoire. In a later analysis, generation probabilities were computed using a VDJ recombination model fitted to out-of-frame rearrangements, and the results were checked against IGoR. Hypergeometric tests were used in a later analysis to score TCR-TCR, TCR-HLA and TCR-CMV co-occurrence, with a repertoire-size bias correction applied to the TCR pairs. In a later analysis, false discovery rates were estimated by permuting HLA or CMV assignments 20 times. In a later analysis, co-occurring TCRs were grouped with DBSCAN, and TCRdist sequence similarity was added when clustering was performed within HLA-allele-positive subsets. Repertoires with fewer than 30,000 or more than 120,000 public chains, plus five repertoires with anomalous nucleotide sharing, were excluded from co-occurrence clustering. Here the immuneACCESS table is served through TCRdb, limited to in-frame sequences with V and J called. Missing clones are a known gap in these copies; in checked studies unresolved V genes cover under half, and the rest lacks a known reason. The V and J calls and clone size are taken from that table; D and trimming were inferred from the DNA. This sample has more than 85,000 clones in its table, and more than 60% of those were observed once. The ten largest clones take up about 8.6% of the sample.

Rearrangement joined TRBV6-6 to TRBJ2-1, and 7 junction bases match TRBD1. This clonotype originated in a woman aged 40-49 years in good health and CMV-seropositive. The specimen was PBMCs. The sequenced DNA is TGTGCCAGCAGTTACAGGACAGGCCGCTCCTACAATGAGCAGTTCTTC. Its translation reads: CASSYRTGRSYNEQFF.